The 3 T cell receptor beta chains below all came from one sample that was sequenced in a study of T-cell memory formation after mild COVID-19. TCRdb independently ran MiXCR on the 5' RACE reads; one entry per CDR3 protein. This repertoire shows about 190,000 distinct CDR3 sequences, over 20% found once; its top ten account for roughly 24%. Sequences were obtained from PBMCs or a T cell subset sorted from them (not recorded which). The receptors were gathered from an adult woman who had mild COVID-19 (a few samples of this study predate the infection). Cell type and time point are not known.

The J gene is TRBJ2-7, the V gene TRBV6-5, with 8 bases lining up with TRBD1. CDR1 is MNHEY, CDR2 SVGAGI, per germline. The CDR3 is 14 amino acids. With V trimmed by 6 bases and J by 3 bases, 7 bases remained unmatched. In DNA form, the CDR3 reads TGTGCCAGCAGGTCACACAGGGGGGACTACGAGCAGTACTTC. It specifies CASRSHRGDYEQYF.

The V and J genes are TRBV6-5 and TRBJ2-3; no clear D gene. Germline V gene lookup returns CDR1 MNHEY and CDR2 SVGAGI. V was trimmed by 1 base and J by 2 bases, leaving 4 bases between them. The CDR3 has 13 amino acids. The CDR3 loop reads CASSYFATDTQYF. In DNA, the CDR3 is TGTGCCAGCAGTTACTTCGCCACAGATACGCAGTATTTT.

The CDR3 DNA follows: TGTGCCAGCAGCGCATCTAGCGGGACCGAGTACAATGAGCAGTTCTTC. It specifies CASSASSGTEYNEQFF. J is TRBJ2-1 and V is TRBV7-9; 9 bases align to TRBD2. Germline V gives CDR1 SEHNR, CDR2 FQNEAQ (reference sequence). The V gene end was trimmed by 5 bases and the J gene end by 4 bases; junction bases not matched to a gene: 9. This CDR3 comprises 16 residues.